The sequence of this T cell receptor beta chain was determined in a study of monozygotic twins with inflammatory bowel disease. Study-wide points: For IBD patients, clonotypes shared with others were fewer than for healthy twins, especially with disease activity.

CDR3 length equals 13 residues. CDR1 is MNHNS, CDR2 SASEGT, per germline. A remark on this clonotype: Its antigen is undetermined.

TCRdb re-called the 5' RACE reads; one entry per CDR3 protein, DNA not given. Listed are more than 100,000 distinct CDR3 sequences; about 2% falls within the top ten. Sequencing used blood. The origin of this receptor is a human donor with ulcerative colitis or Crohn's disease, or a healthy co-twin of an affected twin (not recorded which). This chain joins TRBV6-1 and TRBJ2-7; TCRdb's D gene call, TRBD1, goes unchecked for lack of DNA. CDR3 amino acids: CASWTGGSYEQYF.